Each of the 7 T cell receptor beta chains below was sequenced from the same sample in a study of cytomegalovirus exposure and HLA in healthy donors. PCR amplification relied on 60 Vbeta primers (plus 13 Jbeta primers). This table comes from immunoSEQ multiplex PCR, and its TCRdb copy is limited to in-frame clones, with some not included. The table includes approximately 200,000 clones, about 82% detected once. Sequenced: PBMCs. All receptors derive from a woman in her forties or fifties in good health and CMV-seronegative.

The V gene is TRBV7-8, the J gene TRBJ2-1; tentatively, D is TRBD2 (5 bases). Germline values: CDR1 SGHVS, CDR2 FQNEAQ. The ends were cut back, 5 bases at V and 1 base at J, with 15 bases in the middle. CDR3 length equals 16 residues. The CDR3 sequence is CASSPRGRESYNEQFF. In DNA, the CDR3 is TGTGCCAGCAGCCCCCGGGGAAGGGAATCCTACAATGAGCAGTTCTTC.

The chain links TRBV5-6 to TRBJ1-1, with D perhaps matching TRBD1 (6 bases). V shed 0 bases and J shed 4 bases, with 16 bases lying between them. Per the germline V gene, CDR1 is SGHDT and CDR2 is YYEEEE. CDR3 size: 16 residues. CDR3 amino acids: CASSLAGGGGGTEAFF. In DNA, the CDR3 is TGTGCCAGCAGCTTGGCCGGGGGCGGCGGGGGCACTGAAGCTTTCTTT. The full variable domain, completed using reference TRBV5-6 and TRBJ1-1, is DAGVTQSPTHLIKTRGQQVTLRCSPKSGHDTVSWYQQALGQGPQFIFQYYEEEERQRGNFPDRFSGHQFPNYSSELNVNALLLGDSALYLCASSLAGGGGGTEAFFGQGTRLTVV.

The chain is built from TRBV29-1 and TRBJ2-2, with 10 bases fitting TRBD2. CDR1 and CDR2 from the germline V gene are SQVTM and ANQGSEA. The CDR3 spans 14 residues. Trimming removed 4 bases from V and 7 bases from J; junction bases left unmatched: 6. CDR3 sequence: CSVVPSGSGGELFF. CDR3 DNA: TGCAGCGTTGTCCCTAGCGGGAGCGGCGGGGAGCTGTTTTTT.

In its sample, this clone was seen a few times. This rearrangement joins TRBV2 to TRBJ2-3; 8 bases fit TRBD2. This CDR3 has 15 residues. The germline CDR1 and CDR2 sequences are SNHLY and FYNNEI. J gave up 3 bases and V 6 bases, and 8 bases lay outside the gene matches. The CDR3 DNA sequence: TGTGCCAGCAGAATCGAAAGCGGGAGTACAGATACGCAGTATTTT. Its translation is CASRIESGSTDTQYF.

This chain joins TRBV6-5 and TRBJ2-4; weak D call: TRBD1 (5 bases). CDR1 is MNHEY, CDR2 SVGAGI, per germline. Trimming removed 0 bases from V and 5 bases from J, with 11 bases in between. This CDR3 spans 15 amino acids. The CDR3, as DNA: TGTGCCAGCAGTTACTCGGGGCGGATGGAAAACATTCAGTACTTC. Protein product: CASSYSGRMENIQYF.

The DNA for the CDR3 is TGTGCCAGCAGCCCCAGAATGAACACTGAAGCTTTCTTT. Its translation: CASSPRMNTEAFF. The V and J genes are TRBV7-6 and TRBJ1-1; no clear D. V was cut by 5 bases and J by 0 bases, with 7 bases left in between. CDR1 SGHVS and CDR2 FNYEAQ come from the germline V gene. CDR3 size: 13 residues. Full variable domain (missing parts from reference TRBV7-6 and TRBJ1-1): GAGVSQSPRYKVTKRGQDVALRCDPISGHVSLYWYRQALGQGPEFLTYFNYEAQQDKSGLPNDRFSAERPEGSISTLTIQRTEQRDSAMYRCASSPRMNTEAFFGQGTRLTVV.

The chain joins TRBV9 to TRBJ2-2, with 7 nucleotides matching TRBD1. With 4 bases clipped from V and 2 bases from J, the junction kept 5 bases outside the gene matches. The CDR3 runs 15 residues. Germline V CDR1 and CDR2: SGDLS, YYNGEE. For the CDR3, the DNA is TGTGCCAGCAGCCTTTGGACAGGAAACACCGGGGAGCTGTTTTTT. Translating it yields CASSLWTGNTGELFF.